This T cell receptor (beta chain) was sequenced for a study of T-cell reconstitution after alpha-beta-depleted transplantation in children (dated by TCRdb to the mid-2010s). Context from the whole study: Using TCR repertoire profiling, the study followed T-cell immune reconstitution in a quantitative way in children after TCRalphabeta/CD19-depleted allogeneic hematopoietic cell transplantation. Beyond this particular receptor, the publication reports: In some patients, the high TCRbeta diversity seen at day 60 was put down to recipient T cells and intrathymic progenitors that had survived conditioning. About two months after transplant, the apparently early recovery of alphabetaT-cell counts reportedly depended on just several hundred clones that had expanded rapidly and came from non-depleted graft cells. Over subsequent months, a decline in hyperexpanded clone frequencies was noted, and after one year, T-cell counts and TCRbeta diversity were mostly ascribed to newly produced T cells.

Library preparation used PCR. For sequencing, an Illumina HiSeq 2500 was employed. To normalize quantification of the TCRbeta repertoire, the TCR libraries were built with molecular barcoding that relied on unique molecular identifiers. TCRdb's own reprocessing of the public reads used fastp at Q25 and MiXCR and kept productive beta chains. CDR3 protein duplicates are merged, each entry listing the most common genes and DNA. A total of 250,000 to 300,000 distinct CDR3 sequences appear in this sample, around 7.1% of them only once. Around 10% of the sample is in the top ten clones. CDR1 and CDR2 are read off the germline V gene as MGHDK and SYGVNS. Relative to germline, V is 1 base shorter and J is 6 bases shorter, with 9 bases between their ends. The CDR3 contains 14 residues, cysteine and phenylalanine counted. Kept here is only the CDR3 DNA, which spans 42 bases and is read in frame from base 1. The treatment or condition label corresponds to: allogeneic hematopoietic cell transplantation with graft depleted of TCRalphabeta T cells and CD19 B cells. The children who served as transplant recipients had been given grafts of TCRalphabeta/CD19-depleted allogeneic hematopoietic cells.

At least ten counts were recorded for this clonotype. This clone's antigen is unknown. Nothing much larger sits one base from this clone, and base qualities are not available. Sequenced material: peripheral blood, taken 360 days after TCRalphabeta/CD19-depleted stem cell transplant. The receptor comes from a female patient aged 2 to 10 who had a stem cell transplant for Fanconi anemia, so the T cells may come from the graft donor. The rearrangement joined TRBV25-1 to TRBJ2-2; TRBD2 might be the D gene, on 5 matching bases. The nucleotides are TGTGCCAGCAGTGAATTTCCAGCGGCCGGGGAGCTGTTTTTT. The resulting protein is CASSEFPAAGELFF. With the portions outside the CDR3 filled from the reference TRBV25-1 and TRBJ2-2 genes, the complete variable region becomes EADIYQTPRYLVIGTGKKITLECSQTMGHDKMYWYQQDPGMELHLIHYSYGVNSTEKGDLSSESTVSRIRTEHFPLTLESARPSHTSQYLCASSEFPAAGELFFGEGSRLTVL.